Sequencing of this TCR beta chain was carried out in a study of graft-versus-host responses after intestinal transplantation. Study-level information: All recipients were transplanted with multivisceral, liver-intestinal, or isolated intestinal grafts. Anti-thymocyte globulin induction was given to all recipients, followed by tacrolimus and steroids for about 3 years.

The method was immunoSEQ multiplex PCR; TCRdb's version includes in-frame clones alone and lacks a portion of them. The data show roughly 99,000 clones, around 86% seen once. Overall study findings and caveats: Among circulating GvH clones, peak levels were associated with early post-transplant declines in HvG clones. In patients with graft-donor T cell macrochimerism, allograft graft-versus-host to host-versus-graft clonal ratios were high.

Trimming shortened V by 7 bases and J by 7 bases, and 19 bases separated the two germline ends. The CDR3 consists of 14 residues. Germline V CDR1 and CDR2: WNHNN, SYGVQD (reference sequence). This clone is deemed medium-sized. What it recognizes is unknown. The sequencing used PBMCs, collected 255 days after intestinal transplant. This chain uses TRBV10-1 with TRBJ1-2; D not resolved. This clonotype was sampled from a human patient who received an intestinal transplant, so some T cells may come from the graft donor. The CDR3 bases are TGCGCCAGCAACGCGTCCCAGCGGCCCCTTGGCTACACCTTC. Translation: CASNASQRPLGYTF.